Here is one T cell receptor (beta chain) with its context. This sample was taken from a study of graft-versus-host responses after intestinal transplantation. Germline-derived CDR1 and CDR2 are KGHSH and LQKENI. V lost 3 bases, J lost 0 bases, and 6 bases lay in between. The CDR3 has 13 amino acids. The repertoire was sequenced with immunoSEQ multiplex PCR; TCRdb's copy has only in-frame clones and lacks some. The sample carries 90,000 to 100,000 clones, roughly 82% recorded once. The receptor was derived from a human patient who received an intestinal transplant, so some T cells may come from the graft donor. This specimen consisted of PBMCs, obtained 255 days after intestinal transplant. V usage is TRBV18 and J usage is TRBJ2-7, with no clear D. CDR3 in amino acids: CASSPSSSYEQYF. CDR3 in DNA: TGTGCCAGCTCACCGAGCAGCTCCTACGAGCAGTACTTC.